The 29 T cell receptor beta chains reported below all come from one sample, sequenced in a study of shared clonotypes between healthy human individuals. Produced via immunoSEQ multiplex PCR; TCRdb's table is partial and in-frame only. Here the sample spans hundreds of thousands of clones, 60% to 80% being singletons. The sample comprised PBMCs. The receptors stem from a middle-aged woman in good health. Some clones in this sample may be carry-over from other donors' samples.

The chain's CDR3 is CASSLEYGRDSYEQYF. The DNA for the CDR3 is TGCGCCAGCAGCTTGGAGTATGGCAGGGATTCCTACGAGCAGTACTTC. The V call is TRBV5-1, the J call TRBJ2-7; possibly TRBD1 for D (5 bases). The germline V gene encodes CDR1 SGHRS and CDR2 YFSETQ. With 0 bases removed from V and 1 base from J, the gap between germline ends came to 14 bases. CDR3 size: 16 residues.

The CDR3 nucleotides read TGTGCCAGCAGCTTAGCCCGGACTGGCGGGTACGAGCAGTACTTC. It encodes CASSLARTGGYEQYF. The genes are TRBV11-2 and TRBJ2-7; the D gene is possibly TRBD2 (5 bases). The CDR3 runs to 15 residues. The germline V gene has CDR1 SGHAT and CDR2 FQNNGV. Between the trimmed V and J ends, which lost 1 base and 4 bases, there was a span of 14 bases.

Only one count was recorded for this clone. The genes are TRBV21-1 and TRBJ2-3; whether TRBD2, the table's D call, matches the DNA was not checked. TRBV21-1 is tagged as a pseudogene. CDR3 size: 17 residues. DNA of the CDR3: TGTGCCAGCAGCAAAGAAGGACGTCCGCGGGAGCTAGATACGCAGTATTTT. This gives the protein CASSKEGRPRELDTQYF.

The chain joins TRBV4-1 to TRBJ1-1; a weak D match, TRBD1 (5 bases). The V gene's germline CDR1 is MGHRA and CDR2 YSYEKL. This CDR3 contains 13 residues. Trimming shortened V by 4 bases and J by 1 base, and 7 bases separated the two germline ends. CDR3 residues: CASSLGGNTEAFF. The CDR3 bases are TGCGCCAGCAGCCTCGGGGGGAACACTGAAGCTTTCTTT.

The chain has TRBV30 and TRBJ1-2; D unclear. Germline CDR1 reads GTSNPN; CDR2 reads SVGIG (reference sequence). This CDR3 spans 14 amino acids. Trimming removed 0 bases at V and 13 bases at J, with 21 bases between. The CDR3 DNA follows: TGTGCCTGGAGTGTCGGGCCTTCCTTCTATGGCCGCACCTTC. Protein product: CAWSVGPSFYGRTF.

Concerning this clone: Additional DNA sequences in this sample encode the identical CDR3. This chain links TRBV5-1 with TRBJ1-4, with D unclear. CDR1 and CDR2 from the germline V gene are SGHRS and YFSETQ. The CDR3 has 16 amino acids. Trimming took 0 bases from V and 8 from J, leaving 17 bases between them. In DNA, the CDR3 is TGCGCCAGCAGCTTGGAACAACTCGGTTTGCGGGAAAAACTGTTTTTT. As protein: CASSLEQLGLREKLFF.

Of note for this clone: This probably arose from a read error, given a far larger clone one base away. The rearrangement links TRBV28 to TRBJ1-4; D may be TRBD1 (5 bases). The germline gives CDR1 MDHEN, CDR2 SYDVKM. The CDR3 extends over 14 amino acids. The DNA of the CDR3 is TGTGCCACCCGCATGGGGACTGAAAATGAAAGACTGTTTTTT. It yields the protein CATRMGTENERLFF. The full variable domain, rest sourced from reference TRBV28 and TRBJ1-4, is DVKVTQSSRYLVKRTGEKVFLECVQDMDHENMFWYRQDPGLGLRLIYFSYDVKMKEKGDIPEGYSVSREKKERFSLILESASTNQTSMYLCATRMGTENERLFFGSGTQLSVL.

The V gene is TRBV6-4, the J gene TRBJ1-5; D unclear. CDR3 size: 13 residues. CDR1 and CDR2 from the germline V gene are MRHNA and SNTAGT. V was clipped by 4 bases and J by 4 bases, with 8 bases between them. The CDR3: CASSGQVNQPQHF. The CDR3 nucleotides are TGTGCCAGCAGTGGGCAGGTGAATCAGCCCCAGCATTTT.

The rearrangement links TRBV5-8 to TRBJ2-1; maybe TRBD2 (7 bases). V was cut by 2 bases and J by 3 bases, with 15 bases left in between. This CDR3 is 16 amino acids long. In germline, CDR1 is SGHTS, CDR2 YDEGEE. CDR3 nucleotides: TGTGCCAGCAGCTTTCACCCGGGGGGCGACTACAATGAGCAGTTCTTC. Protein sequence: CASSFHPGGDYNEQFF.

The chain combines TRBV9 with TRBJ1-4, with 7 positions matching TRBD1. V lost 4 bases and J lost 5; bases outside the gene matches: 11. The germline CDR1 and CDR2 sequences are SGDLS and YYNGEE. The CDR3 sequence is 16 residues long. Written as DNA, the CDR3 is TGTGCCAGCAGCCCCCGAACAGCGGACAGGAATGAAAAACTGTTTTTT. It codes for CASSPRTADRNEKLFF.

Ten or more counts support this clone. The gene calls are TRBV11-2 and TRBJ1-3; D gene ambiguous. Trimming left V 0 bases short and J 0 bases short, with 15 bases between. Per germline, CDR1 SGHAT and CDR2 FQNNGV. The CDR3 is 18 residues long. This chain's CDR3 is CASSLDRVAGFSGNTIYF. Here the CDR3 DNA reads TGTGCCAGCAGCTTAGATCGGGTAGCAGGCTTCTCTGGAAACACCATATATTTT.

The chain has TRBV11-2 and TRBJ2-1; 10 bases agree with TRBD2. Trimming at V came to 5 bases and at J to 0 bases, leaving 4 bases not matched to a gene. The CDR3 runs 16 residues. The germline gives CDR1 SGHAT, CDR2 FQNNGV. The CDR3 here is CASSRRLAGSYNEQFF. In nucleotides, the CDR3 is TGTGCCAGCAGCCGCAGACTAGCGGGCTCCTACAATGAGCAGTTCTTC.

The chain links TRBV5-1 to TRBJ2-1, with 10 nucleotides matching TRBD2. There are 15 residues in the CDR3. V shed 2 bases and J 8 bases; nucleotides not matched to a gene: 7. Germline lookup yields CDR1 SGHRS and CDR2 YFSETQ. The CDR3 protein is CASSFGLAGVDEQFF. The CDR3, as DNA: TGCGCCAGCAGCTTTGGGCTAGCGGGAGTGGATGAGCAGTTCTTC.

V gene TRBV27 combines with J gene TRBJ2-4; no firm D call. V dropped 2 bases and J dropped 0 bases, with 2 bases sitting between them. Germline V gives CDR1 MNHEY, CDR2 SMNVEV (reference sequence). The CDR3 length is 13 residues. The CDR3 loop reads CASSLTAKNIQYF. The CDR3 DNA is TGTGCCAGCAGTTTAACAGCCAAAAACATTCAGTACTTC.

In the case of this clone: Given a much more abundant clone one base away, this may be a read error. The sample has other DNA sequences that encode this CDR3 too. The V call is TRBV9, the J call TRBJ2-2, with D possibly TRBD1 on 5 matching bases. The germline V and J ends were trimmed by 2 bases and 6 bases, with 8 bases remaining between them. From germline, CDR1 is SGDLS and CDR2 YYNGEE. The CDR3 loop spans 13 amino acids. The CDR3 protein is CASSVRGAGELFF. For the CDR3, the DNA is TGTGCCAGCAGCGTTAGGGGCGCCGGGGAGCTGTTTTTT.

V usage is TRBV2 and J usage is TRBJ2-1; 13 positions agree with TRBD2. The CDR3 is 14 residues long. V gave up 10 bases and J gave up 3 bases; unmatched junction bases: 3. Looked up from germline, CDR1 is SNHLY and CDR2 is FYNNEI. In nucleotides, the CDR3 is TGTGCCACCCGGACTAGCGGGAGCTACAATGAGCAGTTCTTC. Residues: CATRTSGSYNEQFF.

As concerns this clone: One end of the junction does not line up with germline, which may come from a read error. The V gene is TRBV5-1, the J gene TRBJ1-1, with D maybe TRBD1 (5 bases). This CDR3 region has 15 residues. Looked up from germline, CDR1 is SGHRS and CDR2 is YFSETQ. For the CDR3, the DNA is TGCACCAGCAGCCTCAACCTGGGGGGGAACACTGAAGCTTTCTTT. Protein sequence: CTSSLNLGGNTEAFF.

The chain has TRBV10-2 and TRBJ2-2, with D hard to call. CDR1 is WSHSY and CDR2 is SAAADI in the germline V gene. This CDR3 contains 15 residues. V lost 2 bases, J lost 1 base, and 8 bases lay in between. The CDR3 is CASSEPLVNTGELFF. The CDR3 region has the DNA TGCGCCAGCAGTGAGCCGCTTGTGAACACCGGGGAGCTGTTTTTT.

The DNA for the CDR3 is TGTGCCAGCAGCACTAGCTGGGACAGAAAGACCTTC. Translated, it gives CASSTSWDRKTF. V is TRBV7-4 and J is TRBJ1-2; 7 positions agree with TRBD1. The V segment lost 5 bases and the J segment 14 bases; nucleotides outside the gene matches: 11. The CDR3 length is 12 residues. Germline-derived CDR1 and CDR2 are SGHVT and SQSDAQ.

This chain connects TRBV15 to TRBJ2-7; 7 nucleotides line up with TRBD2. CDR1 and CDR2 from the germline V gene are LNHNV and YYDKDF (reference sequence). The CDR3 is 15 residues long. Trimming at V came to 6 bases and at J to 1 base, leaving 9 bases not matched to a gene. CDR3 region: CATREGLAESYEQYF. DNA for the CDR3: TGTGCCACCAGAGAGGGGCTAGCGGAGTCCTACGAGCAGTACTTC.

Comment on this clone: With a far larger clone one base away, a read error is the likely cause. At the DNA level, this CDR3 is encoded by other sequences in the same sample as well. The chain is built from TRBV10-3 and TRBJ2-7; TRBD1 aligns across 10 bases. The trim removed 4 bases at V and 7 bases at J, leaving 10 bases unmatched. CDR1 is ENHRY and CDR2 is SYGVKD in the germline V gene. The CDR3 spans 15 residues. CDR3: CAISVGQGRVREQYF. The CDR3 bases are TGTGCCATCAGTGTGGGACAGGGGAGGGTACGGGAGCAGTACTTC.

V usage is TRBV2 and J usage is TRBJ1-5; D is perhaps TRBD1 (5 bases). The CDR3 is 17 amino acids. Germline assignment: CDR1 SNHLY and CDR2 FYNNEI. Deletions cut 0 bases from V and 3 bases from J, with 15 bases between. CDR3 sequence: CASSEAPYGAANQPQHF. The CDR3 nucleotides read TGTGCCAGCAGTGAAGCCCCCTACGGGGCAGCCAATCAGCCCCAGCATTTT.

This clone was seen a single time. This sequence is one base from a far larger clone and is likely a read error. The conserved closing phenylalanine or tryptophan is absent in this CDR3, likely reflecting a read error. The J gene is TRBJ1-5, the V gene TRBV6-6; D uncertain. CDR1 and CDR2 (germline): MNHNY, SVGAGI (reference sequence). There are 15 residues in the CDR3. V was cut by 0 bases and J by 4 bases, with 10 bases left in between. This chain's CDR3 is CASSYSSSPNQPQHL. Here the CDR3 DNA reads TGTGCCAGCAGTTACTCGAGCAGTCCAAATCAGCCCCAGCATTTG.

Concerning this clone itself: Only one base separates this from a far larger clonotype, so it likely reflects a read error. This sequence joins TRBV29-1 and TRBJ1-1; 9 bases match TRBD1. This CDR3 is built from 12 residues. Germline CDR1 reads SQVTM; CDR2 reads ANQGSEA. This chain's CDR3 is CSGDRVNTEASF. CDR3 DNA sequence: TGCAGCGGGGACAGGGTGAACACTGAAGCTTCCTTT.

This clone showed up many times. The chain joins TRBV6-6 to TRBJ2-1; D gene uncertain. The V and J ends lost 0 bases and 5 bases respectively, with 8 bases between them. The germline V gene encodes CDR1 MNHNY and CDR2 SVGAGI (reference sequence). There are 14 residues in the CDR3. The CDR3 protein is CASSYSRLDNEQFF. CDR3 coding DNA: TGTGCCAGCAGTTACTCTCGACTGGACAATGAGCAGTTCTTC.

V usage is TRBV29-1 and J usage is TRBJ2-1; D is perhaps TRBD2 (6 bases). V was shortened by 7 bases and J by 9 bases, with 22 bases between the two germline ends. This CDR3 contains 14 residues. CDR1 and CDR2 from the germline V gene are SQVTM and ANQGSEA. The CDR3 DNA sequence: TGCAGCGCCTACGGGAGTTTCGGTTCGAGTGAGCAGTTCTTC. Encoded protein: CSAYGSFGSSEQFF.

To note about this clone: Distinct nucleotide sequences in the sample also encode this CDR3. The chain recombines TRBV10-3 with TRBJ2-7, with 7 positions matching TRBD1. The CDR3 extends over 13 amino acids. V lost 4 bases, J lost 7 bases, and 7 bases stayed unmatched. Germline CDR1 reads ENHRY; CDR2 reads SYGVKD. The CDR3 sequence is CAISGTGSEEQYF. The CDR3 bases are TGTGCCATCAGTGGGACAGGATCGGAAGAGCAGTACTTC.

Notes on this clone: A far larger clone lies a single base away; this is likely a read error. V is TRBV5-1 and J is TRBJ2-5; 8 bases fit TRBD1. Per germline, CDR1 SGHRS and CDR2 YFSETQ. V lost 0 bases, J lost 3 bases, and 4 bases stayed unmatched. This CDR3 contains 15 residues. The CDR3 here is CASSLVGTGKETQYF. DNA of the CDR3: TGCGCCAGCAGCTTGGTCGGGACAGGTAAAGAGACCCAGTACTTC. Full variable domain (remainder filled in from reference TRBV5-1 and TRBJ2-5): KAGVTQTPRYLIKTRGQQVTLSCSPISGHRSVSWYQQTPGQGLQFLFEYFSETQRNKGNFPGRFSGRQFSNSRSEMNVSTLELGDSALYLCASSLVGTGKETQYFGPGTRLLVL.

This clone was picked up many times. J is TRBJ2-7 and V is TRBV7-6, with 9 bases aligning to TRBD2. The CDR3 contains 12 residues. V was clipped by 5 bases and J by 6 bases; unmatched bases: 2. The germline CDR1 and CDR2 sequences are SGHVS and FNYEAQ. CDR3 loop: CASSPSGTEQYF. CDR3 in DNA: TGTGCCAGCAGCCCTAGCGGGACCGAGCAGTACTTC.